This is a list of T cell receptor beta chains from one sample in a study of T-cell reconstitution after alpha-beta-depleted transplantation in children. TCRdb processed the PCR reads anew with MiXCR; each CDR3 protein has one entry. The repertoire holds a few hundred thousand distinct CDR3 sequences, with about 11% as singletons. This specimen was PBMCs from the stem cell graft donor, taken from the stem cell graft. These TCRs come from a human donor who donated a stem cell graft to a child with acute myeloid leukemia. The CDR3 runs from the conserved cysteine through the conserved F or W. Each record gives: clone size, D gene, J gene, V gene, CDR3 protein, CDR3 DNA. The D gene is left open where the match is weak. A row's size may be missing; if present it is once, few, many or a size class.

clone_size: few
d_call: TRBD2
j_call: TRBJ2-7
v_call: TRBV7-2
cdr3_aa: CASSLGTSGVGYEQYF
cdr3_nt: TGTGCCAGCAGCTTAGGCACTAGCGGGGTGGGGTACGAGCAGTACTTC

clone_size: NA
d_call: NA
j_call: TRBJ1-1
v_call: TRBV19
cdr3_aa: CAAREYPNTEAFF
cdr3_nt: TGTGCAGCGAGGGAGTATCCGAACACTGAAGCTTTCTTT

clone_size: NA
d_call: NA
j_call: TRBJ1-4
v_call: TRBV18
cdr3_aa: CASSLNRATNEKLFF
cdr3_nt: TGTGCCAGCTCGCTTAACAGAGCAACTAATGAAAAACTGTTTTTT

clone_size: few
d_call: TRBD2
j_call: TRBJ2-3
v_call: TRBV30
cdr3_aa: CAWSTRGGTDTQYF
cdr3_nt: TGTGCCTGGAGTACACGGGGGGGAACAGATACGCAGTATTTT

clone_size: few
d_call: NA
j_call: TRBJ2-2
v_call: TRBV7-2
cdr3_aa: CASSQGPGGGELFF
cdr3_nt: TGTGCCAGCAGCCAGGGGCCGGGGGGCGGGGAGCTGTTTTTT

clone_size: few
d_call: NA
j_call: TRBJ2-1
v_call: TRBV24-1
cdr3_aa: CATSDFTKAGHNEQFF
cdr3_nt: TGTGCCACCAGTGATTTTACCAAGGCAGGCCACAATGAGCAGTTCTTC

clone_size: NA
d_call: NA
j_call: TRBJ2-1
v_call: TRBV3-1
cdr3_aa: CASGPGGNEQFF
cdr3_nt: TGTGCCAGCGGGCCCGGAGGGAATGAGCAGTTCTTC

clone_size: many
d_call: NA
j_call: TRBJ1-6
v_call: TRBV5-1
cdr3_aa: CASSLRDRHNSPLHF
cdr3_nt: TGCGCCAGCAGCTTGCGGGACCGACATAATTCACCCCTCCACTTT

clone_size: NA
d_call: NA
j_call: TRBJ1-4
v_call: TRBV7-3
cdr3_aa: CASTVCRINEKLFF
cdr3_nt: TGTGCCAGCACCGTTTGTCGAATAAATGAAAAACTGTTTTTT

clone_size: few
d_call: NA
j_call: TRBJ2-5
v_call: TRBV12-3/TRBV12-4
cdr3_aa: CASTLWSGETQYF
cdr3_nt: TGTGCCAGCACCCTATGGAGCGGAGAGACCCAGTACTTC

clone_size: NA
d_call: TRBD2
j_call: TRBJ2-1
v_call: TRBV7-8
cdr3_aa: CASSRAGGLANEQFF
cdr3_nt: TGTGCCAGCAGCCGAGCGGGGGGGCTTGCCAATGAGCAGTTCTTC

clone_size: few
d_call: TRBD2
j_call: TRBJ2-7
v_call: TRBV5-1
cdr3_aa: CASSFTGGTSYEQYF
cdr3_nt: TGCGCCAGCAGCTTCACGGGGGGGACCTCCTACGAGCAGTACTTC